Each of the 19 T cell receptor beta chains below was sequenced from the same sample in a study of blood T cell repertoires in COVID-19. The table came from immunoSEQ multiplex PCR; TCRdb's copy has only in-frame clones and leaves some out. This table has under 95,000 clones, about 83% appearing once. The material sequenced was peripheral blood. The receptors were sampled from a woman at least 80 years old with acute or convalescent COVID-19.

V gene TRBV7-8 combines with J gene TRBJ2-5; 8 bases match TRBD2. CDR1 is SGHVS, CDR2 FQNEAQ, per germline. The J segment lost 4 bases and the V segment lost 5 bases, leaving 9 bases of the junction unmatched. The CDR3 contains 15 residues. The CDR3 DNA is TGTGCCAGCAGCCCGTGGGGGAGCGGGAGAGAGACCCAGTACTTC. This encodes CASSPWGSGRETQYF.

The chain employs TRBV11-2 and TRBJ2-7; D is possibly TRBD1 (5 bases). V was pared by 5 bases and J by 3 bases, with 11 bases between. CDR3 length: 13 amino acids. The germline V gene encodes CDR1 SGHAT and CDR2 FQNNGV. The CDR3 spells CASSRGHFYEQYF. CDR3 nucleotide sequence: TGTGCCAGCAGCCGAGGACACTTCTACGAGCAGTACTTC.

The V and J genes are TRBV19 and TRBJ2-2; perhaps TRBD2 as D (5 bases). The CDR3 runs 13 residues. Per germline, CDR1 LNHDA and CDR2 SQIVND (reference sequence). Deletions cut 5 bases from V and 5 bases from J, with 9 bases between. CDR3 region: CASSRGLTGELFF. DNA of the CDR3: TGTGCCAGTAGTCGGGGTTTGACCGGGGAGCTGTTTTTT.

This chain links TRBV7-2 with TRBJ1-1; possible D gene TRBD1, 6 bases. V gave up 4 bases and J gave up 3 bases, with 18 bases separating them. Germline lookup yields CDR1 SGHTA and CDR2 FQGNSA. The CDR3 contains 16 residues. As DNA, the CDR3 is TGTGCCAGCAGCTCTCGGCAGCAGGGGCATCACACTGAAGCTTTCTTT. The encoded protein is CASSSRQQGHHTEAFF.

CDR3 DNA sequence: TGTGCCAGCAGTTCCCCCGCAGGGGAATCTGGAAACACCATATATTTT. Its protein is CASSSPAGESGNTIYF. The rearrangement joins TRBV6-5 to TRBJ1-3; possibly TRBD1 for D (6 bases). The germline gives CDR1 MNHEY, CDR2 SVGAGI. The CDR3 is 16 amino acids. V lost 4 bases to trimming and J lost 1 base, with 14 bases between them.

This rearrangement joins TRBV28 to TRBJ2-2; D may be TRBD2 (6 bases). Germline V gives CDR1 MDHEN, CDR2 SYDVKM. The CDR3 extends over 17 amino acids. Trimming stripped 5 bases from V and 8 bases from J, with 24 bases between. CDR3 nucleotides: TGTGCCAGCAGTCCGTCCCGGGACTCCCTTTGGGGTGGGGAGCTGTTTTTT. It specifies CASSPSRDSLWGGELFF.

The V call is TRBV11-2, the J call TRBJ2-7; 12 nucleotides agree with TRBD2. The junction had 2 bases not matched to a gene; V was cut back by 3 bases and J by 5 bases. The V gene's germline CDR1 is SGHAT and CDR2 FQNNGV. The CDR3 sequence is 14 residues long. The CDR3 spells CASSLTSGSNEQYF. In DNA, the CDR3 is TGTGCCAGCAGCTTGACTAGCGGGAGCAACGAGCAGTACTTC.

The chain recombines TRBV25-1 with TRBJ2-3; 8 bases fit TRBD2. Losses at the gene ends were 6 bases for V and 3 bases for J; bases not matched to a gene: 14. The CDR3 consists of 17 residues. Germline assignment: CDR1 MGHDK and CDR2 SYGVNS. The DNA for the CDR3 is TGTGCCAGCAGCATTACTTCGGGAGGGCCTCGGACAGATACGCAGTATTTT. The encoded protein is CASSITSGGPRTDTQYF.

The chain is built from TRBV6-5 and TRBJ2-3; 9 bases match TRBD2. This CDR3 contains 15 residues. Trimming cost V 2 bases and J 3 bases; bases outside gene matches: 3. In germline, CDR1 is MNHEY, CDR2 SVGAGI. DNA of the CDR3: TGTGCCAGCAGTTACGTTAGCGGGAGAACAGATACGCAGTATTTT. It translates to CASSYVSGRTDTQYF.

The rearrangement links TRBV6-2 or TRBV6-3 to TRBJ2-1, with 12 bases lining up with TRBD2. CDR3 length equals 14 residues. Germline CDR1 reads MNHEY; CDR2 reads SVGEGT. V was clipped by 6 bases and J by 4 bases; unmatched bases: 1. The CDR3 region has the DNA TGTGCCAGCAGCGGGACTAGCGGGTACAATGAGCAGTTCTTC. Residues: CASSGTSGYNEQFF.

The chain uses TRBV5-4 and TRBJ1-5; D remains ambiguous. Germline assignment: CDR1 SGHNT and CDR2 YYREEE (reference sequence). This CDR3 contains 14 residues. Trimming pared 3 bases from V and 4 bases from J, leaving 11 bases between. Here the CDR3 DNA reads TGTGCCAGCAGCTCCGGATCGGGGAATCAGCCCCAGCATTTT. This codes for CASSSGSGNQPQHF.

The chain combines TRBV7-8 with TRBJ2-7; D possibly corresponds to TRBD2 (6 bases). Germline V gene sequence: CDR1 SGHVS, CDR2 FQNEAQ. CDR3 length: 15 residues. Deletions cut 4 bases from V and 0 bases from J, with 13 bases between. The CDR3 region is CASSSRLGDSYEQYF. CDR3 bases: TGTGCCAGCAGCTCACGACTAGGCGACTCCTACGAGCAGTACTTC.

A few counts support this clone. This chain connects TRBV12-3 or TRBV12-4 to TRBJ1-4, with no clear D. The CDR3 has 12 amino acids. Trimming shortened V by 2 bases and J by 7 bases, and 5 bases separated the two germline ends. The CDR3 nucleotides are TGTGCCAGCAGTTTAAATCGTGAAAAACTGTTTTTT. Protein product: CASSLNREKLFF.

A single count supports this clone. The chain carries TRBV5-6 and TRBJ2-1; 9 nucleotides line up with TRBD2. Germline values: CDR1 SGHDT, CDR2 YYEEEE. The V gene end was trimmed by 1 base and the J gene end by 9 bases; junction bases not matched to a gene: 5. The CDR3 loop spans 14 amino acids. The DNA of the CDR3 is TGTGCCAGCAGCTTGTTAGCGGGAGTTGGTGAGCAGTTCTTC. Amino acid sequence: CASSLLAGVGEQFF.

The chain is built from TRBV5-1 and TRBJ2-5; TRBD1 aligns across 12 bases. Germline V gives CDR1 SGHRS, CDR2 YFSETQ. Losses at the gene ends were 0 bases for V and 4 bases for J; bases not matched to a gene: 4. This CDR3 has 16 residues. The CDR3 nucleotides read TGCGCCAGCAGCTTGGCGGGACAGGGGGCGGGAGAGACCCAGTACTTC. Residues: CASSLAGQGAGETQYF.

The chain is built from TRBV27 and TRBJ1-4; weak D call: TRBD1 (5 bases). V was cut by 5 bases and J by 2 bases, with 12 bases left in between. The CDR3 spans 15 residues. Per the germline V gene, CDR1 is MNHEY and CDR2 is SMNVEV (reference sequence). This chain's CDR3 is CASSPRVETNEKLFF. CDR3 nucleotides: TGTGCCAGCAGTCCCAGGGTAGAGACTAATGAAAAACTGTTTTTT.

This clone was observed a handful of times. The chain employs TRBV30 and TRBJ1-5; 8 bases map to TRBD1. This CDR3 is 14 amino acids long. The trim removed 2 bases at V and 6 bases at J, leaving 6 bases unmatched. In germline, CDR1 is GTSNPN, CDR2 SVGIG (reference sequence). CDR3: CAWSRTGRTQPQHF. DNA of the CDR3: TGTGCCTGGAGTCGGACAGGGAGAACTCAGCCCCAGCATTTT.

A single count supports this clone. The V call is TRBV7-9, the J call TRBJ1-1; 9 bases fit TRBD1. From germline, CDR1 is SEHNR and CDR2 FQNEAQ (reference sequence). This CDR3 comprises 17 residues. V lost 4 bases to trimming and J lost 4 bases; unmatched junction nucleotides: 13. CDR3 amino acids: CASSSPGQGSGRTEAFF. DNA for the CDR3: TGTGCCAGCAGCTCGCCGGGACAGGGCAGCGGGCGCACTGAAGCTTTCTTT. Full variable domain (missing parts from reference TRBV7-9 and TRBJ1-1): DTGVSQNPRHKITKRGQNVTFRCDPISEHNRLYWYRQTLGQGPEFLTYFQNEAQLEKSRLLSDRFSAERPKGSFSTLEIQRTEQGDSAMYLCASSSPGQGSGRTEAFFGQGTRLTVV.

V and J are TRBV5-4 and TRBJ2-7, with D possibly TRBD2 on 5 matching bases. Between the trimmed V and J ends, which lost 3 bases and 6 bases, there was a span of 19 bases. CDR1 is SGHNT and CDR2 is YYREEE in the germline V gene (reference sequence). The CDR3 covers 15 residues. CDR3 nucleotides: TGTGCCAGCAGCTCCGGGGTCCACTCCGGCGGCGAGCAGTACTTC. Protein: CASSSGVHSGGEQYF.